This T cell receptor beta chain is from a study of T cell responses to AZD1222 COVID-19 vaccine. The V gene's germline CDR1 is MRHNA and CDR2 SNTAGT. CDR3 length equals 14 residues. Unmatched junction bases numbered 1, after V lost 2 bases and J lost 3 bases. Clones were read by immunoSEQ multiplex PCR, and TCRdb kept only the in-frame ones, dropping some. This table has under 200,000 clones, 75% to 95% appearing once. This clone turned up a few times. The antigen is not known. Study results and limitations: Clonal diversity was possibly underestimated; the donors were predominantly white British and more often female. Variant regions that are unmutated are reportedly the target of nearly half of spike-specific TCRs. Spike-specific TCR breadth and depth went up after people got two AZD1222 doses. Seropositive AZD1222 recipients at baseline numbered only 5 or 6.

This sample comprised peripheral blood, obtained on day 0 of AZD1222 vaccination. The TCR originated in an adult in good health. The J gene is TRBJ2-1, the V gene TRBV6-4, with 7 positions matching TRBD2. CDR3 coding DNA: TGTGCCAGCAGTGACGGACTAGACTACAATGAGCAGTTCTTC. Its translation is CASSDGLDYNEQFF.